By share, the clone carrying this TCR beta chain counts as medium-sized. This sample is part of a study of metastatic and nonmetastatic thyroid tumors. TCRdb re-called clones from the PCR reads using MiXCR. This sample carries 25,000 to 30,000 clones, approximately 16% of them seen once, and the ten largest clones take roughly 6.6%. All patients reached thyroid surgery having received no treatment beforehand. CDR3 length equals 14 residues. In germline, CDR1 is DFQATT, CDR2 SNEGSKA (reference sequence). The V and J ends lost 0 bases and 5 bases respectively, with 13 bases between them. The V gene is TRBV20-1, the J gene TRBJ1-2; unclear D gene. The TCR was taken from a male donor with papillary thyroid cancer or a benign thyroid nodule (not recorded which). Some clones in this sample may be carry-over from other donors' samples. The material sequenced was blood. This chain's CDR3 is CSARDYIAPYGYTF. The CDR3 DNA reads TGCAGTGCTAGAGATTACATTGCCCCGTATGGCTACACCTTC.